A selection of T cell receptor beta chains follows, all from one sample in a study of shared clonotypes between healthy human individuals. TCRdb's copy holds only in-frame clones and misses some; the assay was immunoSEQ multiplex PCR. The repertoire holds about 510,000 clones, with 90% to 97% as singletons. Sequencing was performed on naive CD4+ T cells sorted from blood. The receptors stem from a woman between 25 and 40 years old in good health. The CDR3 runs from the conserved cysteine through the conserved F or W.

J	length	V	CDR3
TRBJ2-7	15	TRBV28	CASRDHLAGVFEQYF
TRBJ2-1	14	TRBV6-5	CASSYRWEGDEQFF
TRBJ2-7	15	TRBV27	CASSLVRDRAHEQYF
TRBJ2-5	13	TRBV19	CASSRPQQETQYF
TRBJ1-3	15	TRBV19	CASSPIESSGNTIYF
TRBJ2-3	16	TRBV7-2	CASSLAGGPYTDTQYF
TRBJ2-1	16	TRBV5-4	CASSARLVSSYNEQFF
TRBJ2-7	13	TRBV5-6	CASSLLDSYEQYF
TRBJ2-5	14	TRBV5-1	CASSLGPPGGTQYF
TRBJ2-4	15	TRBV29-1	CSVDGQDLAKNIQYF
TRBJ2-6	15	TRBV10-1	CASSGSGHGANVLTF
TRBJ1-1	12	TRBV2	CASSAQFSEAFF
TRBJ2-5	16	TRBV4-1	CASSEGLRGGLETQYF
TRBJ2-3	16	TRBV5-1	CASSRGTSASGDTQYF
TRBJ2-7	15	TRBV7-2	CASSLGLGSPYEQYF
TRBJ2-5	15	TRBV18	CASSTGMETQETQYF
TRBJ1-5	13	TRBV5-1	CASSLQGNQPQHF
TRBJ1-2	13	TRBV27	CASSLSPFGGYTF